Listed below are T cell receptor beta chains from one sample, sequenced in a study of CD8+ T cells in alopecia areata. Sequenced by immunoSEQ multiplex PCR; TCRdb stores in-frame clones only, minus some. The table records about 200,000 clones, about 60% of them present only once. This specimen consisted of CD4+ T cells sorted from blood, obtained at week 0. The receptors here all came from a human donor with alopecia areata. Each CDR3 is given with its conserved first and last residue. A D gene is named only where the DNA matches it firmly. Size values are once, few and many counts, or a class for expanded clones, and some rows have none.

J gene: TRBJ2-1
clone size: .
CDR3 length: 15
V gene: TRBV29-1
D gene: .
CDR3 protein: CSVSNVRRTTNEQFF
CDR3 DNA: TGCAGCGTTTCTAATGTCCGCAGAACCACCAATGAGCAGTTCTTC

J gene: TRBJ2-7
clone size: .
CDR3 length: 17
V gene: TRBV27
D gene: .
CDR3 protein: CASSLSPRGRGGYEQYF
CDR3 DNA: TGTGCCAGCAGTTTATCTCCCCGCGGCAGGGGGGGATACGAGCAGTACTTC

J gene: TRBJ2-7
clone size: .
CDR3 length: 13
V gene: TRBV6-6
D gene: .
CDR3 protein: CASSYRHWAEQYF
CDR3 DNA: TGTGCCAGCAGTTACAGGCATTGGGCCGAGCAGTACTTC

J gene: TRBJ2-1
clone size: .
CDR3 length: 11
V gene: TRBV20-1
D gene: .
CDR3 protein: CSAPYSDEQFF
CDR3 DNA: TGCAGTGCCCCTTATTCCGATGAGCAGTTCTTC

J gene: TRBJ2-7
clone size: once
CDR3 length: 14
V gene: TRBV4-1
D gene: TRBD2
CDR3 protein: CASSRTSGRFEQYF
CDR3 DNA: TGCGCCAGCAGCCGGACTAGCGGGAGGTTCGAGCAGTACTTC

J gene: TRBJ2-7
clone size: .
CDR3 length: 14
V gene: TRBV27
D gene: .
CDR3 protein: CASSLYGDSYEQYF
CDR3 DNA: TGTGCCAGCAGCCTCTATGGGGATTCCTACGAGCAGTACTTC

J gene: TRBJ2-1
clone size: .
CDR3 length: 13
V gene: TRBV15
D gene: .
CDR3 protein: CATSRETTNEQFF
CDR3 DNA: TGTGCCACCAGCAGAGAAACGACAAATGAGCAGTTCTTC

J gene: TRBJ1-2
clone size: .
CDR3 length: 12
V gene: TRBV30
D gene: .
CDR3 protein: CAWSGSGWGYTF
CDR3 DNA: TGTGCCTGGAGTGGTAGCGGTTGGGGCTACACCTTC

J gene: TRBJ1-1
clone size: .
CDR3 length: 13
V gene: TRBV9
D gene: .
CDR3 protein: CASSVGMNTEAFF
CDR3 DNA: TGTGCCAGCAGCGTAGGGATGAACACTGAAGCTTTCTTT

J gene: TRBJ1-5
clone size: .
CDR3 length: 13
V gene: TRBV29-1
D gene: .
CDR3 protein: CSVAVQVNQPQHF
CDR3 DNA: TGCAGCGTTGCCGTCCAGGTCAATCAGCCCCAGCATTTT

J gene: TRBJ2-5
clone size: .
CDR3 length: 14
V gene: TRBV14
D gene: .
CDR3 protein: CASSQDWEQETQYF
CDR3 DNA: TGTGCCAGCAGCCAAGACTGGGAGCAAGAGACCCAGTACTTC

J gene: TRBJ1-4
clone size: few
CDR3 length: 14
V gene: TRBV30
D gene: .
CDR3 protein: CAWSVRGLNEKLFF
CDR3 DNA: TGTGCCTGGAGTGTACGGGGGCTTAATGAAAAACTGTTTTTT

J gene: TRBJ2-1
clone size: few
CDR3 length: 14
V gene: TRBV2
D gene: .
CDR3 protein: CASSEVLVRNEQFF
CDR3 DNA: TGTGCCAGCAGTGAAGTCCTAGTGAGGAATGAGCAGTTCTTC

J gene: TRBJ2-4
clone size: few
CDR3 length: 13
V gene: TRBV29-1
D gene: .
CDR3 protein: CSVEGLAKNIQYF
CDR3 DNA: TGCAGCGTTGAAGGGTTGGCCAAAAACATTCAGTACTTC

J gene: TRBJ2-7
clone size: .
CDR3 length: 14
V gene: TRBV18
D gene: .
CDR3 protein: CASSPAGTSYEQYF
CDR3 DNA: TGTGCCAGCTCACCGGCCGGGACAAGCTACGAGCAGTACTTC

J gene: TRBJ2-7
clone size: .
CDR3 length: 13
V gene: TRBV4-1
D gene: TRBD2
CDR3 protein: CASSPGRTYEQYF
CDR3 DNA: TGCGCCAGCAGCCCCGGGAGGACCTACGAGCAGTACTTC

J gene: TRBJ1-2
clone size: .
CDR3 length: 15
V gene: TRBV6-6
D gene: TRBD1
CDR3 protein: CASSYSYRTGYGYTF
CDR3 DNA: TGTGCCAGCAGTTACTCTTACCGGACAGGCTATGGCTACACCTTC

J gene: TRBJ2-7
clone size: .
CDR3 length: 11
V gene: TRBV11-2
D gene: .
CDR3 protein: CASSPAYEQYF
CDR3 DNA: TGTGCCAGCAGCCCGGCCTACGAGCAGTACTTC

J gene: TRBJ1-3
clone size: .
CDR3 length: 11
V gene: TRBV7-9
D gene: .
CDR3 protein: CASGESNTIYF
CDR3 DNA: TGTGCCAGCGGGGAATCGAACACCATATATTTT

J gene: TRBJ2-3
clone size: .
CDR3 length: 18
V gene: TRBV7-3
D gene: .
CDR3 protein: CASSFYPFGSPSTDTQYF
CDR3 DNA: TGTGCCAGCAGCTTTTATCCCTTCGGCAGTCCTAGCACAGATACGCAGTATTTT

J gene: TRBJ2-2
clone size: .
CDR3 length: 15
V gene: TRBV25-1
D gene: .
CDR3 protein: CASGMGHMNTGELFF
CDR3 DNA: TGTGCCAGCGGAATGGGACATATGAACACCGGGGAGCTGTTTTTT

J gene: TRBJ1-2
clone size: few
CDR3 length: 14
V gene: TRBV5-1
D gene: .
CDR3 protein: CASSGARATDGYTF
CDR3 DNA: TGCGCCAGCAGTGGGGCCCGGGCTACAGATGGCTACACCTTC

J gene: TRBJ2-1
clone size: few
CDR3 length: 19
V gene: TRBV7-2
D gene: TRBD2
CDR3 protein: CASSTHPIPGLAGYNEQFF
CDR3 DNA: TGTGCCAGCAGCACCCACCCAATTCCGGGACTAGCGGGTTACAATGAGCAGTTCTTC

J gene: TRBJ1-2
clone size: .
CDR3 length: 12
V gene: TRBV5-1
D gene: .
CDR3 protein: CASSLRGDGYTF
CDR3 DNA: TGCGCCAGCAGCCTACGGGGAGACGGCTACACCTTC

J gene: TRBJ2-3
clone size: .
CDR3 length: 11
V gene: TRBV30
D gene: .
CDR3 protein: CAWSRGDTQYF
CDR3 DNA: TGTGCCTGGAGTAGGGGAGATACGCAGTATTTT